This T cell receptor beta chain was sequenced during a study of blood T cells in healthy people across ages. Germline assignment: CDR1 LGHNA and CDR2 YSLEER. V lost 1 base to trimming and J lost 3 bases; unmatched junction nucleotides: 5. CDR3 length equals 17 residues. This clonotype was found many times. Its antigen is undetermined. Primers used in a second PCR of roughly 7 to 11 cycles were a sample-barcoded 5' primer and a J-beta primer mix. No fewer than 2.5 million CDR3-containing paired-end reads came from each sample. TCRdb redid the calling of the 5' RACE reads with MiXCR, one entry per CDR3 protein. The repertoire holds about 590,000 distinct CDR3 sequences, with 25% to 35% as singletons. Each donor had approximately 10 milliliters of peripheral blood drawn. Each sample had at least 6.5 million PBMCs isolated. Study-wide findings and caveats: Unknown donor CMV status possibly confounded expanded clonotype changes.

The sample comprised blood. The chain is built from TRBV4-3 and TRBJ2-2; 10 bases are a match to TRBD2. This sequence originates from a woman of 80 years or more in good health. CDR3 sequence reads: CASSQVGLAGDTGELFF. The CDR3 nucleotides are TGCGCCAGCAGCCAAGTGGGGCTAGCGGGGGACACCGGGGAGCTGTTTTTT.